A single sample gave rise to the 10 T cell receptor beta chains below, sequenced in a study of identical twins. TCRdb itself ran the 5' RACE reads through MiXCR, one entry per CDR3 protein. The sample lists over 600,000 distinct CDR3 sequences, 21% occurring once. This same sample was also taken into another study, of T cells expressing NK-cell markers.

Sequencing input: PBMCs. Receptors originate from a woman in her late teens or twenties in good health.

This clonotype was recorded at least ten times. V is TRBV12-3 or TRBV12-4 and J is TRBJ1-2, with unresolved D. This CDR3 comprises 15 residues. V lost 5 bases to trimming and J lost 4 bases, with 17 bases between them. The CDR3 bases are TGTGCCAGCAGTCCGGGCCGGGGAGAACCCTATGGCTACACCTTC. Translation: CASSPGRGEPYGYTF.

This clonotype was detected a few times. Here the CDR3 reads CATSEGDRNEQFF. The DNA of the CDR3 is TGTGCCACCAGTGAGGGGGACAGGAATGAGCAGTTCTTC. The chain carries TRBV24-1 and TRBJ2-1; TRBD1 matches 8 bases. Looked up from germline, CDR1 is KGHDR and CDR2 is SFDVKD. The CDR3 spans 13 residues. V shed 4 bases, J shed 7 bases, and the junction held 2 bases outside the gene matches.

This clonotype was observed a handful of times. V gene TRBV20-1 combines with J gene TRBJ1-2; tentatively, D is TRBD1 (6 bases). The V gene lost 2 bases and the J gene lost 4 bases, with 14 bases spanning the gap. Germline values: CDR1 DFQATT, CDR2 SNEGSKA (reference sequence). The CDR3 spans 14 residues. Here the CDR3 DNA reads TGCAGTGCTAGAAGTGCAGGGGTGGGCTATGGCTACACCTTC. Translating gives CSARSAGVGYGYTF.

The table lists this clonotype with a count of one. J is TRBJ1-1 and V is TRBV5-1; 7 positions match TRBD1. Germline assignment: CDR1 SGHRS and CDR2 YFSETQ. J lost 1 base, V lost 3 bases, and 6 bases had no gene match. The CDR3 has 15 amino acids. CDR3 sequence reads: CASSSHRGGNTEAFF. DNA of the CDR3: TGCGCCAGCAGCTCGCACAGGGGTGGGAACACTGAAGCTTTCTTT. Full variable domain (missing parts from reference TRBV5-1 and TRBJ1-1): KAGVTQTPRYLIKTRGQQVTLSCSPISGHRSVSWYQQTPGQGLQFLFEYFSETQRNKGNFPGRFSGRQFSNSRSEMNVSTLELGDSALYLCASSSHRGGNTEAFFGQGTRLTVV.

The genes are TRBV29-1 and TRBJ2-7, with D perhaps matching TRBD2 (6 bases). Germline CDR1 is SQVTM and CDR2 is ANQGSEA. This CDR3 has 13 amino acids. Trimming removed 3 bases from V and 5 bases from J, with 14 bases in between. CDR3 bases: TGCAGCGTTGAGAGGCAGGGAGGAGACGAGCAGTACTTC. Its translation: CSVERQGGDEQYF.

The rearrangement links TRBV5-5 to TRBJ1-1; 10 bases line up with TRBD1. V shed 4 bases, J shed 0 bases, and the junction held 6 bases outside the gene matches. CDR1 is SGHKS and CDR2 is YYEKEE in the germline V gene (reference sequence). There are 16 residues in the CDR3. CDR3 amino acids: CASSRDRGIMNTEAFF. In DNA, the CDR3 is TGTGCCAGCAGCAGGGACAGGGGAATTATGAACACTGAAGCTTTCTTT. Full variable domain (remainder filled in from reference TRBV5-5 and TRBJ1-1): DAGVTQSPTHLIKTRGQQVTLRCSPISGHKSVSWYQQVLGQGPQFIFQYYEKEERGRGNFPDRFSARQFPNYSSELNVNALLLGDSALYLCASSRDRGIMNTEAFFGQGTRLTVV.

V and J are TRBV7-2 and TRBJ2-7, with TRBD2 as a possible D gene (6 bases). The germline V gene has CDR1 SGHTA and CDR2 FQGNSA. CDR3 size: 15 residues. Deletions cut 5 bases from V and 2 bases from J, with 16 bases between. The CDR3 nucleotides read TGTGCCAGCAGCCTCGCGGGGCTTAAGACCTACGAGCAGTACTTC. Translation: CASSLAGLKTYEQYF.

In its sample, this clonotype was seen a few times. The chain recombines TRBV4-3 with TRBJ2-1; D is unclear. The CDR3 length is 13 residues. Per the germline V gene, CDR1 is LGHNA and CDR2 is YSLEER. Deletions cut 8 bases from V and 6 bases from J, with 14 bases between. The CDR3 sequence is CASSSRVRNEQFF. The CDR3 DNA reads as TGCGCCAGCTCCTCCCGGGTCCGCAATGAGCAGTTCTTC.

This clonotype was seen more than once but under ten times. This CDR3 reads CASSQTGGVSSMGAEQYF. CDR3 sequence (DNA): TGCGCCAGCAGCCAGACAGGGGGGGTCAGCTCGATGGGGGCCGAGCAGTACTTC. The rearrangement links TRBV4-3 to TRBJ2-7; 9 nucleotides line up with TRBD1. Trimming removed 3 bases from V and 6 bases from J; junction bases left unmatched: 18. The CDR3 has 18 amino acids. Germline assignment: CDR1 LGHNA and CDR2 YSLEER.

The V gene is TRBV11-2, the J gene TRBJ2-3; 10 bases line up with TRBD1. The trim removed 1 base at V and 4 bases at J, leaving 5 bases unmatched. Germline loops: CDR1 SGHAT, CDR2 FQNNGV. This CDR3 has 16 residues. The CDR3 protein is CASSLVGTGDPDTQYF. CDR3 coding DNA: TGTGCCAGCAGCTTAGTGGGGACAGGGGACCCAGATACGCAGTATTTT.